This T cell receptor (beta chain) was sequenced for a study of Ad26.COV2.S vaccination and SARS-CoV-2 variants. This clone showed up many times. Its antigen is unknown. Produced via immunoSEQ multiplex PCR; TCRdb's table is partial and in-frame only. Of some 320,000 clones listed, 70% to 90% are singletons. The CDR3 loop spans 14 amino acids. Germline lookup yields CDR1 MDHEN and CDR2 SYDVKM. The V segment lost 10 bases and the J segment 2 bases; nucleotides outside the gene matches: 7. Regarding treatment: roughly 20 received Ad26.COV2.S at low or high dose, single or two shots; 5 received placebo; per-sample allocation not given. Day 63 following the first vaccine or placebo injection was when the samples were taken. The individual, an adult aged 18-55 years, was a donor in Boston. Vaccination used an Ad26 vector expressing Wuhan-strain SARS-CoV-2 spike. Study-level points and caveats: Post-vaccination breadth of spike-specific CD8+ and CD4+ T cell responses was reportedly substantial.

Sequenced here: peripheral blood, sampled in a trial of Ad26.COV2.S vaccine versus placebo. The sequence was collected from a person between 18 and 65 years old who received the Ad26.COV2.S COVID-19 vaccine or a placebo. The V and J genes are TRBV28 and TRBJ2-2, with TRBD1 matching over 7 bases. CDR3 sequence (DNA): TGTGCCACCCAGGCAGGGGGTAACACCGGGGAGCTGTTTTTT. Translation: CATQAGGNTGELFF.